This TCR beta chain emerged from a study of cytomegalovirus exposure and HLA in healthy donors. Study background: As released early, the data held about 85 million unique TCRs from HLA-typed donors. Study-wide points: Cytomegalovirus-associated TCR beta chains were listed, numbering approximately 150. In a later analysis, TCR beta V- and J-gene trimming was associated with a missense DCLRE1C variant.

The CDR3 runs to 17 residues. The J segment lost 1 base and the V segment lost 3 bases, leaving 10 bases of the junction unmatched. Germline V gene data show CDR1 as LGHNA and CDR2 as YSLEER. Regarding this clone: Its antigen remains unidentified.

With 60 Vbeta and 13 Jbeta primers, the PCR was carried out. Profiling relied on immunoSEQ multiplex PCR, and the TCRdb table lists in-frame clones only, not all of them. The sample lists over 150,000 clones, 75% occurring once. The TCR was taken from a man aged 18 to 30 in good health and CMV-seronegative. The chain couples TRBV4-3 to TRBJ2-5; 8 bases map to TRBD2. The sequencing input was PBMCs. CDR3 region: CASSQIASAGGQETQYF. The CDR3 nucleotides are TGCGCCAGCAGCCAGATCGCTTCGGCGGGAGGCCAAGAGACCCAGTACTTC.